The 13 T cell receptor beta chains presented below share a single source sample, sequenced in a study of cytomegalovirus exposure and HLA in healthy donors. PCR amplification relied on 60 Vbeta primers (plus 13 Jbeta primers). Repertoires were generated with immunoSEQ multiplex PCR, while TCRdb's copy carries only in-frame clones and drops some. The sample includes some 150,000 clones, about 79% of them seen just once. The sample taken for sequencing was PBMCs. The receptors shown here come from a woman in her forties or fifties in good health and CMV-seronegative.

This chain links TRBV27 with TRBJ2-7, with 8 positions matching TRBD2. Germline lookup yields CDR1 MNHEY and CDR2 SMNVEV (reference sequence). The CDR3 is 15 amino acids. J gave up 3 bases and V 6 bases, and 10 bases lay outside the gene matches. CDR3 coding DNA: TGTGCCAGCAGGTCAACTAGCGGACAAAACTACGAGCAGTACTTC. Protein product: CASRSTSGQNYEQYF.

This clone came up a few times. V usage is TRBV9 and J usage is TRBJ2-5, with D unresolved. Per germline, CDR1 SGDLS and CDR2 YYNGEE. This CDR3 has 14 residues. V gave up 3 bases and J gave up 1 base, with 10 bases separating them. The CDR3 region is CASSGFGGQETQYF. The CDR3 region has the DNA TGTGCCAGCAGCGGCTTCGGCGGCCAAGAGACCCAGTACTTC.

Remarks on this clone: A junction end diverges from the germline sequence, so it may reflect a read error. V usage is TRBV14 and J usage is TRBJ2-5, with D perhaps matching TRBD1 (5 bases). The germline V gene has CDR1 SGHDN and CDR2 FVKESK. The CDR3 has 15 residues. The CDR3 coding sequence is TGTGCCGGCAGCCGACTGCAAGGCAGGGAAGAGACCCAGTACTTC. Protein sequence: CAGSRLQGREETQYF.

The chain links TRBV4-2 to TRBJ2-1; TRBD2 matches at 8 bases. V dropped 5 bases and J dropped 8; count of bases not matched to a gene: 23. The CDR3 contains 19 residues. Germline loops: CDR1 LGHNA, CDR2 YNFKEQ. As DNA, the CDR3 is TGTGCCAGCAGCACCCGGGGGGGGCCGGGACCCCGGATGGGGCATGAGCAGTTCTTC. Its protein product is CASSTRGGPGPRMGHEQFF.

The chain has TRBV18 and TRBJ1-2; TRBD1 matches 11 bases. V was clipped by 6 bases and J by 6 bases; unmatched bases: 12. Germline V gene data show CDR1 as KGHSH and CDR2 as LQKENI. This CDR3 is built from 16 residues. The CDR3 protein is CASSPGQGAPWDGYTF. In DNA form, the CDR3 reads TGTGCCAGCTCGCCCGGACAGGGGGCCCCCTGGGATGGCTACACCTTC.

The J gene is TRBJ1-6, the V gene TRBV18; D unresolved. Germline assignment: CDR1 KGHSH and CDR2 LQKENI. Trimming cost V 7 bases and J 5 bases, with 15 bases left between them. This CDR3 is built from 15 residues. CDR3 region: CASLDAGRDNSPLHF. Written as DNA, the CDR3 is TGTGCCAGCTTAGACGCCGGGAGAGATAATTCACCCCTCCACTTT.

The J gene is TRBJ1-5, the V gene TRBV18; 8 bases map to TRBD1. Germline lookup yields CDR1 KGHSH and CDR2 LQKENI. J gave up 4 bases and V 3 bases, and 5 bases lay outside the gene matches. This CDR3 is built from 15 residues. The CDR3 DNA reads as TGTGCCAGCTCACCTTCGACAGGGGCAAATCAGCCCCAGCATTTT. It yields the protein CASSPSTGANQPQHF.

The V and J genes are TRBV19 and TRBJ1-1; D unclear. Trimming pared 2 bases from V and 2 bases from J, leaving 6 bases between. This CDR3 is 13 amino acids long. The germline V gene has CDR1 LNHDA and CDR2 SQIVND (reference sequence). This CDR3 reads CASSIQVNTEAFF. The CDR3 DNA sequence: TGTGCCAGTAGTATACAGGTAAACACTGAAGCTTTCTTT.

This clone was seen just once. This chain connects TRBV7-8 to TRBJ2-5; TRBD1 agrees at 7 bases. The ends lost 5 bases at V and 4 bases at J; junction bases unmatched: 7. The length of the CDR3 is 14 residues. Germline-derived CDR1 and CDR2 are SGHVS and FQNEAQ. This chain's CDR3 is CASSSKTGRETQYF. The CDR3 DNA reads TGTGCCAGCAGCAGTAAGACAGGGAGAGAGACCCAGTACTTC. The full variable domain, completed using reference TRBV7-8 and TRBJ2-5, is GAGVSQSPRYKVAKRGQDVALRCDPISGHVSLFWYQQALGQGPEFLTYFQNEAQLDKSGLPSDRFFAERPEGSVSTLKIQRTQQEDSAVYLCASSSKTGRETQYFGPGTRLLVL.

This chain uses TRBV6-1 with TRBJ1-6; a weak D match, TRBD1 (5 bases). The CDR3 runs 13 residues. Per the germline V gene, CDR1 is MNHNS and CDR2 is SASEGT. Trimming pared 10 bases from V and 8 bases from J, leaving 15 bases between. The CDR3 nucleotides read TGTGCCACCAGACGGGGGTACGATTCACCCCTCCACTTT. Translation: CATRRGYDSPLHF.

V usage is TRBV30 and J usage is TRBJ2-2; 9 nucleotides align to TRBD1. Germline V lookup: CDR1 GTSNPN, CDR2 SVGIG (reference sequence). CDR3 length: 16 amino acids. V gave up 3 bases and J gave up 7 bases; unmatched junction bases: 12. The CDR3 region has the DNA TGTGCCTGGAGCACCGCCGGGACAGGGTTTGACGGGGAGCTGTTTTTT. Translated: CAWSTAGTGFDGELFF.

This clone was observed a single time. The chain recombines TRBV7-3 with TRBJ2-7; D might be TRBD2 (5 bases). Germline assignment: CDR1 SGHTA and CDR2 FQGTGA. CDR3 length equals 14 residues. V shed 5 bases and J shed 2 bases, with 13 bases lying between them. In nucleotides, the CDR3 is TGTGCCAGCAGCCCCCGTGGAGGACCCTACGAGCAGTACTTC. Protein: CASSPRGGPYEQYF.

The chain joins TRBV28 to TRBJ1-5, with D possibly TRBD1 on 5 matching bases. Germline values: CDR1 MDHEN, CDR2 SYDVKM. The CDR3 runs to 17 residues. V lost 6 bases, J lost 0 bases, and 18 bases lay in between. CDR3 in amino acids: CASSTGRLIYSNQPQHF. CDR3 sequence (DNA): TGTGCCAGCAGCACAGGTCGACTCATTTATAGCAATCAGCCCCAGCATTTT. The full variable domain, with the rest looked up from reference TRBV28 and TRBJ1-5, is DVKVTQSSRYLVKRTGEKVFLECVQDMDHENMFWYRQDPGLGLRLIYFSYDVKMKEKGDIPEGYSVSREKKERFSLILESASTNQTSMYLCASSTGRLIYSNQPQHFGDGTRLSIL.